Below, one T cell receptor (beta chain) is given with its context. Per germline, CDR1 SNHLY and CDR2 FYNNEI. The CDR3 is 15 amino acids. J lost 0 bases, V lost 5 bases, and 6 bases had no gene match. The data belong to a study of memory CD4+ T cells and cytomegalovirus serostatus. Using immunoSEQ multiplex PCR, the repertoire was profiled, and TCRdb retains in-frame clones only, with some absent. Counted here are 41,000 or so clones, 70% to 80% occurring once; the ten biggest clones make up roughly 0.87%. The sort gate was single viable CD3+CD4+CD8-CD45RO+ cells for memory CD4+ T cells. The source material was memory CD4+ T cells from blood. This chain connects TRBV2 to TRBJ2-7; 8 nucleotides line up with TRBD1. The sequence was collected from an adult in good health and CMV-seronegative. The CDR3 loop is CASSRQGRSSYEQYF. CDR3 coding DNA: TGTGCCAGCAGTAGACAGGGGCGTAGCTCCTACGAGCAGTACTTC.